Below, one T cell receptor beta chain is given with its context. No cognate antigen has been identified for it. V loses 4 bases, J loses 8 bases, and the germline ends lie 17 bases apart. Based on the germline V gene, the CDR1 and CDR2 sequences are ENHRY and SYGVKD. Inclusive of the bounding cysteine and phenylalanine, the CDR3 is 14 residues long. Only the CDR3 region is kept as DNA, spanning 42 bases read in frame from base 1. This entry comes from a study of cytomegalovirus exposure and HLA in healthy donors (dated by TCRdb to 2017 to 2019). Looking at the study overall: An earlier analysis of about 560 of the donors reported 276 Gb of sequence data and 117 million unique TCR beta sequences obtained from about 200 million T cells. The study was designed to test whether signatures of past pathogen exposure could be identified by cataloging public T cell receptors. Class I and class II HLA loci were covered by the typing at four-digit resolution. The later analysis used no new phenotypic data to find candidate immune exposures, relying instead on TCR beta sequences and their occurrence across donors. On average, 235,054 unique TCR beta nucleotide sequences were sequenced per donor among 398 genotyped donors of the cohort, with roughly 19% of those sequences being non-productive. All discovery cohort repertoires had been generated using a single sequencing platform. In a later genetic analysis, genome-wide SNP genotypes for about three fifths of the roughly 670 donors were used, and that subset was treated as a discovery cohort. Roughly 5 DR-DQ haplotypes were treated as single units for association and clustering because of strong linkage in the cohort. Among the 398 genotyped donors, 75% to 90% belonged to the genetic ancestry cluster associated with self-reported Caucasian donors. The number of typed donors differed by locus: about 620-630 for A, B, C, DRB1 and DQB1; some 540 for DQA1; approximately 610 for DPA1; and about 470 for DPB1. An early release covering some 640 HLA-typed donors comprised about 300 gigabases of sequencing data and 85 million or so unique TCR sequences. Along with the approximately 650-subject first cohort, a separate validation cohort of around 120 different subjects was used. Alongside the repertoire data, information on donor age, sex, ethnicity and CMV serostatus was compiled. Using immunosequencing, the study profiled T cell repertoires from 500 to 800 subjects and related those repertoires to cytomegalovirus serostatus. In a later analysis, previously published TCR beta repertoires from several hundred donors were re-analyzed and high-resolution HLA genotyping was added so that TCR occurrence patterns could be studied. To predict cytomegalovirus infection status, the study combined high-throughput TCR immunosequencing, statistical association of individual TCRs with disease status, and machine learning. An earlier analysis of approximately 630 of the donors applied high-throughput TCR beta sequencing to assess whether each TCR beta V gene segment acted as functional or pseudogenic.

The cohort was made up of roughly 670 healthy bone marrow donors. At the time of sampling, all cohort members were nominally healthy, though unrecorded immune exposures were likely present. The donor was CMV seropositive and belonged to the group of 270 or so seropositive cohort members. Each donor provided a peripheral blood sample, and peripheral blood mononuclear cells were used for TCR beta sequencing. Genomic DNA was extracted from the blood cell samples with the Qiagen DNeasy Blood Extraction Kit. The library was made by the immunoSEQ multiplex PCR assay. A mixture of 60 forward primers for TCR Vbeta segments and 13 reverse primers for TCR Jbeta segments was used in the multiplex PCR. Amplification of the CDR3 region of rearranged TCR beta genes was performed with a multiplex PCR assay on genomic DNA. On the Illumina HiSeq System, the amplified TCR beta libraries were sequenced as 87-base-pair reads. The original methods were these. Across the roughly 700 repertoires, a later analysis counted tens of millions of unique TCR beta chains, roughly 11 million of which were shared by at least two donors. A nearest-neighbor algorithm error-corrected the raw reads and collapsed the reads into unique sequences, merging closely related sequences to remove PCR and sequencing errors. To assign V, D and J gene segments, CDR3 sequences were aligned to IMGT reference sequences. For a sequence to be retained, a match of at least six nucleotides was required to both a V gene segment and a J gene segment. A rearrangement counted as productive if the CDR3 had no stop codons and remained in frame with V and J, and every other rearrangement counted as non-productive. Following IMGT convention, CDR3 was defined as the stretch from the second conserved V-encoded cysteine to the conserved J-encoded phenylalanine. The earlier analysis of fewer than 700 of the donors excluded sequences that lacked an unambiguous match to a single V gene segment. An earlier analysis of approximately 590 of the donors classified V segments as functional when productive rearrangements were above 56.7% and as segregating when the standard deviation between donors was above 5%. A statistical classification framework was built for diagnosing cytomegalovirus status from the catalog of TCR beta chain sequences. In a later analysis, TCR nucleotide sequences were compared against IMGT/GENE-DB human TR gene sequences so that V and J genes could be assigned. The TCRdist pipeline was used in a later analysis to assign CDR3 sequences and most-parsimonious VDJ recombination scenarios. A later analysis defined each TCR beta chain by its CDR3 amino acid sequence plus V-gene family, and excluded reads lacking a unique V-gene family. In a later analysis, several hundred highly shared, low-generation-probability nucleotide sequences were removed to address suspected cross-contamination and a sequencing artifact. A later analysis calculated a clonal expansion index for each public chain from normalized within-repertoire ranks of inferred template counts. In a later analysis, generation probabilities were computed using a VDJ recombination model fitted to out-of-frame rearrangements, and the results were checked against IGoR. A later analysis scored TCR-TCR, TCR-HLA and TCR-CMV co-occurrence with hypergeometric tests, applying a repertoire-size bias correction to TCR pairs. To estimate false discovery rates, a later analysis permuted the HLA or CMV assignments 20 times. In a later analysis, co-occurring TCRs were grouped using DBSCAN, and TCRdist sequence similarity was added for clustering within HLA-allele-positive subsets. Repertoires with fewer than 30,000 or more than 120,000 public chains, plus five repertoires with anomalous nucleotide sharing, were excluded from co-occurrence clustering. TCRdb took over this immuneACCESS table, retaining in-frame rearrangements with V and J assigned. Such tables are incomplete; in checked studies, under half of the missing clones stem from an unresolved V gene, and the remainder is unexplained. That table furnishes V, J and clone size, whereas the DNA furnished D and trimming. This sample's table lists more than 200,000 clones. Roughly 0.89% of the sample comes from the top ten.

Points the paper makes about the study in general: This cohort had only TCR beta chains sequenced, and the lack of alpha or paired-chain data limited which features could be detected. HLA typing was unavailable for some donors at each locus, so association tests used only the typed subset. The study gave a list of 150 to 200 TCR beta chains associated with cytomegalovirus. In a later analysis, several top co-occurrence clusters were reported to appear linked to parvovirus B19, influenza, CMV and Epstein-Barr virus. A later genetic analysis associated a missense DCLRE1C variant with V-gene and J-gene trimming of TCR beta chains, and an independent cohort replicated the association. A further reported finding was that TCR beta sequences accurately predicted the HLA-A and HLA-B alleles for most subjects in the first cohort. Immune exposure information for the cohort was limited to CMV serostatus. Strong co-occurrence of HLA alleles, especially DR and DQ, made assigning TCR associations to individual alleles difficult. In a later analysis, HLA-associated TCR beta chains were found to be more clonally expanded and to have lower generation probabilities than equally common non-associated chains. Broadly in line with IMGT annotations, most TCR beta V segments showed up in productive rearrangements about 87% or about 30% of the time in an earlier analysis of 450 to 600 of the donors. The classifier was reported to diagnose cytomegalovirus status with high specificity and sensitivity in both the original and validation cohorts. Most TCR sequences were observed very rarely across donors, whereas some public TCRs were present in many individuals. Most CMV-associated TCR beta chains appeared to be HLA-restricted in a later analysis, and the HLA associations seemed to be driven largely by CMV exposure. The authors suggested that the approach could potentially be extended to other disease states and immunological phenotypes. A later analysis found that TCR association rates varied across HLA loci, with DRB1 alleles showing the most associated TCRs and HLA-C alleles the fewest. The presence/absence analyses assumed that sequencing depth was roughly uniform across donors, and that assumption may not be true. The 87-base-pair reads could not distinguish some IMGT-functional V segments, including TRBV6-2 and TRBV6-3, so those segments were excluded. A later genetic analysis reported fewer N-insertions in productive TCRs among donors in an Asian-associated ancestry cluster than the roughly 620-donor mean. Three of the identified cytomegalovirus-associated TCR beta chains were confirmed in vitro to be specific for cytomegalovirus antigens. The sequencing pipeline was judged likely to have produced a cluster of highly shared sequence variants as a technical artifact. In a later analysis, about 16,000 TCR beta sequences were associated with specific HLA alleles at a false discovery rate of 0.05. Over 15 rarely observed V segments, including chromosome 9 orphons, were excluded from the earlier analysis of about 500 of the donors because counts were too low. Linkage disequilibrium might explain the correlated functional status among segregating V segments, but an unknown experimental factor could not be excluded.

The V gene is TRBV10-3 and the J gene is TRBJ1-2, with the identity of the D gene unclear. The receptor was isolated from a woman younger than 45 in good health and CMV-seropositive. The sequenced sample consisted of PBMCs. CDR3 reads: CAISVPLLRGGYTF. The DNA is TGTGCCATCAGTGTACCACTCCTTCGGGGAGGCTACACCTTC.